Presented here are 16 T cell receptor beta chains from one specimen sequenced in a study of T cells in Graves' hyperthyroidism and ophthalmopathy (dated by TCRdb to about 2019). The library was generated by multiplex PCR. The sequencer listed for this sample is Illumina HiSeq 2000. TCR beta CDR3 regions were amplified from RNA transcripts. The TCR CDR3 was subjected to a first round of RT-PCR using the HTBI primer set and the Qiagen OneStep RT-PCR kit. Using fastp trimming at Q25 and MiXCR clonotype assembly, TCRdb reanalyzed the public sequencing data and kept in-frame beta chains. Every CDR3 protein is listed once, alongside the most common genes and DNA of its rows. The sample data list 300,000 to 350,000 distinct CDR3 sequences, and roughly 18% of these were observed just once. Around 15% of the sample is in the top ten clones. Source material: blood. These receptors were collected from a woman aged 40-49 years with Graves' ophthalmopathy.

The CDR3 DNA sequence: TGTGCCAGCAGTGCTAGCGGGAGGTGGGAGACCCAGTACTTC. As protein: CASSASGRWETQYF. The chain combines TRBV12-3 or TRBV12-4 with TRBJ2-5, with 11 bases fitting TRBD2. CDR3 length: 14 residues. The J segment lost 5 bases and the V segment lost 5 bases, leaving 4 bases of the junction unmatched.

The CDR3 DNA sequence: TGTGCCAGCATTAGGACCCCAAGCTCCTACGAGCAGTACTTC. Its protein product is CASIRTPSSYEQYF. The rearrangement links TRBV12-3 or TRBV12-4 to TRBJ2-7; D remains unclear. This CDR3 spans 14 amino acids. Between the trimmed V and J ends, which lost 7 bases and 0 bases, there was a span of 13 bases.

This clonotype has more than one count but fewer than ten. The chain recombines TRBV6-1 with TRBJ2-4; 10 bases map to TRBD1. This CDR3 is 19 amino acids long. With 1 base clipped from V and 3 bases from J, the junction kept 12 bases outside the gene matches. The V gene's germline CDR1 is MNHNS and CDR2 SASEGT. The CDR3 DNA follows: TGTGCCAGCAGTGAAGATCAGACAGGGGGCATCGGCGGCAAAAACATTCAGTACTTC. This encodes CASSEDQTGGIGGKNIQYF.

This clonotype was found many times. The chain has TRBV19 and TRBJ1-5, with 8 positions matching TRBD1. CDR1 is LNHDA and CDR2 is SQIVND in the germline V gene (reference sequence). This CDR3 comprises 15 residues. The trim removed 5 bases at V and 2 bases at J, leaving 5 bases unmatched. Here the CDR3 reads CASSSTGGRNQPQHF. The DNA for the CDR3 is TGTGCCAGTAGTTCCACAGGGGGACGCAATCAGCCCCAGCATTTT.

This clonotype appeared many times. The rearrangement uses TRBV6-5 and TRBJ1-1, with D tentatively TRBD1 (5 bases). V lost 3 bases and J 6 bases, leaving 17 bases between the germline ends. The germline V gene encodes CDR1 MNHEY and CDR2 SVGAGI. The CDR3 loop spans 15 amino acids. The CDR3 region has the DNA TGTGCCAGCAGTTATGCCAAGCGGGGGAAGGCTGAAGCTTTCTTT. It translates to CASSYAKRGKAEAFF.

This clonotype was counted many times. One junction end disagrees with the germline gene, perhaps due to a read error. The CDR3 reads CSASFEGLNEQYF. The CDR3 coding sequence is TGCAGCGCTAGCTTCGAGGGCCTAAACGAGCAGTACTTC. J is TRBJ2-7 and V is TRBV20-1; perhaps TRBD2 as D (5 bases). The germline CDR1 and CDR2 sequences are DFQATT and SNEGSKA (reference sequence). CDR3 length: 13 residues.

This clonotype was counted at least ten times. The chain couples TRBV29-1 to TRBJ1-5; TRBD1 agrees at 8 bases. The CDR3 contains 14 residues. The germline V gene encodes CDR1 SQVTM and CDR2 ANQGSEA. V trimming: 6 bases; J trimming: 3 bases; junction bases outside the gene matches: 7. The CDR3 spells CSVASGGTNQPQHF. The CDR3 bases are TGCAGCGTAGCCTCAGGGGGCACCAATCAGCCCCAGCATTTT.

This chain uses TRBV29-1 with TRBJ2-7; 8 bases line up with TRBD2. The CDR3 is 13 residues long. V lost 4 bases, J lost 3 bases, and 5 bases stayed unmatched. Germline V gene sequence: CDR1 SQVTM, CDR2 ANQGSEA. CDR3 residues: CSVATSVNYEQYF. Here the CDR3 DNA reads TGCAGCGTTGCGACTAGCGTTAACTACGAGCAGTACTTC.

This clonotype has at least ten counts. The chain is built from TRBV20-1 and TRBJ1-1, with TRBD1 matching over 9 bases. CDR3 size: 13 residues. With V trimmed by 6 bases and J by 4 bases, 6 bases remained unmatched. Germline V gene data show CDR1 as DFQATT and CDR2 as SNEGSKA (reference sequence). CDR3 in amino acids: CSAGTGIVTEAFF. The CDR3 DNA is TGCAGTGCGGGGACAGGGATTGTCACTGAAGCTTTCTTT.

The V gene is TRBV12-3 or TRBV12-4, the J gene TRBJ1-2; D may be TRBD1 (6 bases). V lost 5 bases and J 2 bases, leaving 12 bases between the germline ends. CDR3 length: 14 residues. Here the CDR3 reads CASSQLTGNYGYTF. In DNA, the CDR3 is TGTGCCAGCAGTCAGCTCACAGGGAACTATGGCTACACCTTC.

This clonotype was observed at least ten times. The rearrangement uses TRBV29-1 and TRBJ1-1; no reliable D call. V lost 7 bases and J 0 bases, leaving 18 bases between the germline ends. The CDR3 is 15 amino acids. The germline V gene encodes CDR1 SQVTM and CDR2 ANQGSEA. This chain's CDR3 is CSGIVMLGMNTEAFF. The CDR3 coding sequence is TGCAGCGGGATAGTAATGCTGGGGATGAACACTGAAGCTTTCTTT.

This clonotype has just a few counts. The rearrangement links TRBV20-1 to TRBJ2-5; TRBD1 matches 8 bases. CDR1 is DFQATT and CDR2 is SNEGSKA in the germline V gene (reference sequence). The CDR3 length is 15 residues. Unmatched junction bases numbered 9, after V lost 1 base and J lost 5 bases. CDR3 nucleotides: TGCAGTGCTAGAGCCAGGGGGCGCAGAATTGAGACCCAGTACTTC. The encoded protein is CSARARGRRIETQYF.

Notes on this clonotype: Sequence at one end of the junction differs from germline and may be a read error. The J gene is TRBJ1-6, the V gene TRBV29-1; possible D gene TRBD1, 5 bases. The CDR3 length is 14 residues. Germline lookup yields CDR1 SQVTM and CDR2 ANQGSEA. CDR3 nucleotides: TGCAGCGTTAAAGACAGCTTCTATAATTCACCCCTCCACTTT. Translation gives CSVKDSFYNSPLHF. Drawing the rest from reference TRBV29-1 and TRBJ1-6, the complete variable domain is SAVISQKPSRDICQRGTSLTIQCQVDSQVTMMFWYRQQPGQSLTLIATANQGSEATYESGFVIDKFPISRPNLTFSTLTVSNMSPEDSSIYLCSVKDSFYNSPLHFGNGTRLTVT.

This clonotype showed up many times. This chain uses TRBV6-5 with TRBJ2-2, with D possibly matching TRBD2 (6 bases). Germline CDR1 MNHEY, CDR2 SVGAGI. V lost 0 bases and J 7 bases, leaving 12 bases between the germline ends. The CDR3 is 15 residues long. The CDR3 DNA reads as TGTGCCAGCAGTTACTCGAACGGGGGTGGCGGGGAGCTGTTTTTT. Amino acids: CASSYSNGGGGELFF.

The table lists this clonotype with many counts. The chain employs TRBV10-2 and TRBJ1-5; D gene unclear. Germline V CDR1 and CDR2: WSHSY, SAAADI. The V end was cut by 3 bases, the J end by 6 bases, with 12 bases between. The CDR3 spans 14 residues. DNA for the CDR3: TGCGCCAGCAGTGAACGAGTAGGGCTTCAGCCCCAGCATTTT. This gives the protein CASSERVGLQPQHF.

Many counts were recorded for this clonotype. The chain is built from TRBV12-5 and TRBJ1-2; no firm D call. This CDR3 is built from 13 residues. V shed 2 bases and J shed 4 bases, with 8 bases lying between them. Per the germline V gene, CDR1 is LGHNT and CDR2 is FRNRAP. The CDR3 is CASGLPGSYGYTF. CDR3 bases: TGTGCTAGTGGTTTGCCGGGCAGCTATGGCTACACCTTC.